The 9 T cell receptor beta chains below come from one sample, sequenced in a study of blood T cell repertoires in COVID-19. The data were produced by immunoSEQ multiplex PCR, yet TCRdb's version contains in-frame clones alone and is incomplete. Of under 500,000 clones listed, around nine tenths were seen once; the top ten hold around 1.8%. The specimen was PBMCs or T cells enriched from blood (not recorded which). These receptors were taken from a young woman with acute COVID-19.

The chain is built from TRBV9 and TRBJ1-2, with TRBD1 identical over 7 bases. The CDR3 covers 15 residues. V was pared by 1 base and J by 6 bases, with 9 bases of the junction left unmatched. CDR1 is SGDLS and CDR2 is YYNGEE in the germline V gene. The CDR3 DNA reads TGTGCCAGCAGCGTATCGTCAGGGGGTCTGAATGGCTACACCTTC. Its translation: CASSVSSGGLNGYTF.

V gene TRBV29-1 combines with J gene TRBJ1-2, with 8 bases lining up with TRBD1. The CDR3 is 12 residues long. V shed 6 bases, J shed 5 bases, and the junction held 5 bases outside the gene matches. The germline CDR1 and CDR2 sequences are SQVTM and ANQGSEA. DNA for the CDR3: TGCAGCGTCATTGGGACAGGATATGGCTACACCTTC. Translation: CSVIGTGYGYTF.

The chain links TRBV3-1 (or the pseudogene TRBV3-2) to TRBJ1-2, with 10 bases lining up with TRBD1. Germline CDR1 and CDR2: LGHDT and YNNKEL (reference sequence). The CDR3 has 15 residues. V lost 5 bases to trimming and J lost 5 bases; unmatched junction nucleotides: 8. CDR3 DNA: TGTGCCAGCAGCTTTCGGACAGGGGGAGGGTATGGCTACACCTTC. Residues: CASSFRTGGGYGYTF.

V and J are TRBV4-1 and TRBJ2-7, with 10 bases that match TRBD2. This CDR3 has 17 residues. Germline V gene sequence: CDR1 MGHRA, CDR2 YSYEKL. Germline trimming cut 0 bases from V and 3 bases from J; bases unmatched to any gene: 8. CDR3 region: CASSQDGLAGAYYEQYF. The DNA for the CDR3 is TGCGCCAGCAGCCAAGATGGTCTAGCGGGGGCCTACTACGAGCAGTACTTC.

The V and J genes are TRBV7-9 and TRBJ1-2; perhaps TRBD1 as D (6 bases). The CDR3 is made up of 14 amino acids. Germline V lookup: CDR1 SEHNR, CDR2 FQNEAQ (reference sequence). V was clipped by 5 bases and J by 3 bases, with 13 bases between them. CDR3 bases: TGTGCCAGCAGCGGGACAAGGGTAGACTATGGCTACACCTTC. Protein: CASSGTRVDYGYTF.

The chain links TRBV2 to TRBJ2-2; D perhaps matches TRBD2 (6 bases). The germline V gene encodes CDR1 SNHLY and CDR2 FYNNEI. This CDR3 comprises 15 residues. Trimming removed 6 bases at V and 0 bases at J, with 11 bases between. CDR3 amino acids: CASSLTGANTGELFF. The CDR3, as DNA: TGTGCCAGCAGCTTAACGGGGGCGAACACCGGGGAGCTGTTTTTT.

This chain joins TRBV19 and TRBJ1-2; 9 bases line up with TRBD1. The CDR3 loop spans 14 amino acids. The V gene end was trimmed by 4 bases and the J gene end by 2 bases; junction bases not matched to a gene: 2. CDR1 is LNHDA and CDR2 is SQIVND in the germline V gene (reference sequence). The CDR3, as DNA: TGTGCCAGTAGTACAGGACAGGGGAACTATGGCTACACCTTC. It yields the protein CASSTGQGNYGYTF. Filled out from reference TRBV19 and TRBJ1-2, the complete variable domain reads DGGITQSPKYLFRKEGQNVTLSCEQNLNHDAMYWYRQDPGQGLRLIYYSQIVNDFQKGDIAEGYSVSREKKESFPLTVTSAQKNPTAFYLCASSTGQGNYGYTFGSGTRLTVV.

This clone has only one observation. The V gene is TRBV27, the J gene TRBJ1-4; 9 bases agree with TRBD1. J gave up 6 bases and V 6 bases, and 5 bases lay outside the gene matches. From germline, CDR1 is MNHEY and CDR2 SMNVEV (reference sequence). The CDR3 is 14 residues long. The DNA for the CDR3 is TGTGCCAGCAGCTACGGGACAGGGTATGAAAAACTGTTTTTT. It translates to CASSYGTGYEKLFF.

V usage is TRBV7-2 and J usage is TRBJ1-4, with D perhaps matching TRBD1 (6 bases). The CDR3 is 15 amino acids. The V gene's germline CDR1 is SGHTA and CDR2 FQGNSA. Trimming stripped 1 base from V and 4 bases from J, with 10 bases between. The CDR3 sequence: CASSLVGGDNEKLFF. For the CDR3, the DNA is TGTGCCAGCAGCTTAGTAGGGGGAGATAATGAAAAACTGTTTTTT.